The T cell receptor beta chain described here comes from a study of immune heterogeneity within non-small cell lung tumors. About the research overall: Among the tumors, 4 were squamous cell carcinomas, roughly ten were non-squamous carcinomas and 1 was not otherwise specified.

Multiplex PCR employing 32 V and 13 J primers generated amplicons of the TCR beta CDR3. MiXCR, run by TCRdb on the multiplex PCR reads, gives a single entry per CDR3 protein. The table has approximately 11,000 distinct CDR3 sequences, about 20% seen once. Study-level findings and limits: Recurrence of the same dominant CDR3 beta clonotypes was seen across tumor sites within a patient, and site-unique high-frequency clones were present alongside them. Local T-cell clonality and local tumor mutational burden correlated moderately but significantly (R about 0.31).

By share, this clonotype ranks as medium-sized. Its antigen is unknown. For each sample, template was roughly 640 ng of bulk tumor genomic DNA. During surgery, several far-apart biopsies were obtained from every primary tumor. Those enrolled were patients newly diagnosed with untreated non-small cell lung cancer and undergoing curative surgery. The specimen was lung tumor tissue. The receptor's source is a man between 60 and 75 years old with non-small cell lung cancer.

Here the CDR3 reads CASTPRGGGRYGYTF. Here the CDR3 DNA reads TGTGCCAGCACCCCACGGGGTGGGGGCAGATATGGCTACACCTTC. The chain is built from TRBV6-1 and TRBJ1-2, with TRBD1 as a possible D gene (6 bases). The V gene lost 7 bases and the J gene lost 5 bases, with 20 bases spanning the gap. Germline-derived CDR1 and CDR2 are MNHNS and SASEGT. CDR3 size: 15 residues.